The 22 T cell receptor beta chains given below trace back to one sample, sequenced in a study. TCRdb reprocessed the RT-PCR reads with MiXCR, giving one entry per CDR3 protein. The sample has hundreds of thousands of distinct CDR3 sequences, 13% to 15% seen once; the top ten hold roughly 3.9%. The specimen sequenced was memory CD4+ T cells from blood. These receptor sequences come from a female donor in good health, serving as a healthy control.

About this clonotype: This could be a read error, since a much larger clone is one nucleotide away. This chain uses TRBV11-2 with TRBJ2-3; TRBD2 agrees at 9 bases. V lost 5 bases, J lost 6 bases, and 18 bases stayed unmatched. CDR3 length equals 18 residues. Germline V gene lookup returns CDR1 SGHAT and CDR2 FQNNGV. The CDR3 bases are TGTGCCAGCAGCCCAATACGGGGAGCGGGAGGCCGGGGGGATACGCAGTATTTT. It translates to CASSPIRGAGGRGDTQYF.

The chain employs TRBV24-1 and TRBJ2-1; TRBD2 matches 11 bases. The trim removed 4 bases at V and 7 bases at J, leaving 8 bases unmatched. The V gene's germline CDR1 is KGHDR and CDR2 SFDVKD. There are 16 residues in the CDR3. The CDR3 nucleotides are TGTGCCACCAGTGAGGACCTAGCGGGAGGCAGTAATGAGCAGTTCTTC. Residues: CATSEDLAGGSNEQFF.

The sample holds a few counts of this clonotype. This chain joins TRBV5-1 and TRBJ1-4, with D hard to call. CDR1 SGHRS and CDR2 YFSETQ come from the germline V gene. The CDR3 covers 13 residues. The V gene lost 5 bases and the J gene lost 7 bases, with 12 bases spanning the gap. Here the CDR3 reads CASREIRSEKLFF. DNA of the CDR3: TGCGCCAGCAGGGAGATACGAAGTGAAAAACTGTTTTTT.

About this clonotype itself: One end of the junction fails to match germline, which may point to a read error. V gene TRBV5-6 combines with J gene TRBJ2-1, with 11 nucleotides matching TRBD2. The CDR3 has 16 residues. Per the germline V gene, CDR1 is SGHDT and CDR2 is YYEEEE. CDR3 loop: CASSLVLAGAYNKQFF. The CDR3 DNA reads as TGTGCCAGCAGCTTGGTACTAGCGGGGGCATACAATAAGCAGTTCTTC.

The chain joins TRBV21-1 to TRBJ1-1; the listed D gene, TRBD1, was not tested against the DNA. TRBV21-1 is given as a pseudogene. This CDR3 region has 15 residues. This CDR3 is CASSKVGTGGTEAFF. The CDR3 nucleotides are TGTGCCAGCAGCAAAGTGGGGACAGGGGGCACTGAAGCTTTCTTT.

The chain is built from TRBV6-2 or TRBV6-3 and TRBJ2-2, with 9 bases aligning to TRBD2. Germline V gene sequence: CDR1 MNHEY, CDR2 SVGEGT. CDR3 length equals 16 residues. V was pared by 6 bases and J by 6 bases, with 11 bases of the junction left unmatched. In nucleotides, the CDR3 is TGTGCCAGCAGCCCCAGGGAGCGGGGGGTCGCCGGGGAGCTGTTTTTT. Encoded protein: CASSPRERGVAGELFF.

Many counts were recorded for this clonotype. The V gene is TRBV12-5, the J gene TRBJ2-5; weak D call: TRBD2 (5 bases). Germline V gene data show CDR1 as LGHNT and CDR2 as FRNRAP. The CDR3 runs to 13 residues. Trimming cost V 7 bases and J 7 bases, with 16 bases left between them. CDR3 DNA: TGTGCTAGTGTCGTAGACGGAAGCGGGACCCAGTACTTC. Translation: CASVVDGSGTQYF. Looking up the rest from reference TRBV12-5 and TRBJ2-5 gives the full variable domain: DARVTQTPRHKVTEMGQEVTMRCQPILGHNTVFWYRQTMMQGLELLAYFRNRAPLDDSGMPKDRFSAEMPDATLATLKIQPSEPRDSAVYFCASVVDGSGTQYFGPGTRLLVL.

This clonotype was seen many times. The chain combines TRBV6-2 or TRBV6-3 with TRBJ1-1, with D uncertain. The CDR3 runs 14 residues. The V end lost 6 bases, the J end lost 0 bases, and 11 bases lay between the germline ends. Germline-derived CDR1 and CDR2 are MNHEY and SVGEGT. Here the CDR3 reads CASSRSPMNTEAFF. The CDR3 DNA is TGTGCCAGCAGCCGAAGCCCGATGAACACTGAAGCTTTCTTT.

This clonotype has at least ten counts. V gene TRBV29-1 combines with J gene TRBJ2-4; no clear D gene. The CDR3 sequence is 13 residues long. V was cut by 2 bases and J by 6 bases, with 11 bases left in between. The V gene's germline CDR1 is SQVTM and CDR2 ANQGSEA. CDR3 coding DNA: TGCAGCGTTGAAAGTGCGGCAGCAAACATTCAGTACTTC. Amino acids: CSVESAAANIQYF.

This clonotype was seen a handful of times. This chain joins TRBV5-1 and TRBJ1-1, with D maybe TRBD1 (6 bases). CDR3 length equals 14 residues. Per germline, CDR1 SGHRS and CDR2 YFSETQ. Trimming left V 2 bases short and J 3 bases short, with 11 bases between. This chain's CDR3 is CASSLGQFDTEAFF. The CDR3 region has the DNA TGCGCCAGCAGCTTAGGACAGTTCGACACTGAAGCTTTCTTT.

This clonotype has only a few counts. This chain connects TRBV2 to TRBJ2-2; D not certain. Germline V gene lookup returns CDR1 SNHLY and CDR2 FYNNEI. This CDR3 region has 15 residues. The V and J ends lost 8 bases and 0 bases respectively, with 13 bases between them. The CDR3 loop is CASSKTQANTGELFF. The CDR3 region has the DNA TGTGCCAGCTCGAAGACTCAGGCGAACACCGGGGAGCTGTTTTTT.

There are many counts of this clonotype. The V and J genes are TRBV20-1 and TRBJ2-1, with D perhaps TRBD2 (6 bases). Germline V gene lookup returns CDR1 DFQATT and CDR2 SNEGSKA (reference sequence). This CDR3 comprises 15 residues. With 3 bases removed from V and 10 bases from J, the gap between germline ends came to 22 bases. CDR3 DNA: TGCAGTGCTAGTCGGGGGTACCCTGTTCCGGGGGAGCAGTTCTTC. This encodes CSASRGYPVPGEQFF.

This clonotype was observed a few times. Written as DNA, the CDR3 is TGTGCCAGCAGTTACCGCGACAGGCGGGGGTTATACGAGCAGTACTTC. Translation gives CASSYRDRRGLYEQYF. The rearrangement uses TRBV6-5 and TRBJ2-7; weak D call: TRBD2 (7 bases). Per the germline V gene, CDR1 is MNHEY and CDR2 is SVGAGI. This CDR3 is 16 amino acids long. V lost 2 bases to trimming and J lost 4 bases, with 18 bases between them.

The chain employs TRBV7-9 and TRBJ1-2, with 7 bases lining up with TRBD1. The CDR3 extends over 18 amino acids. The germline CDR1 and CDR2 sequences are SEHNR and FQNEAQ (reference sequence). Germline trimming cut 5 bases from V and 4 bases from J; bases unmatched to any gene: 19. CDR3 sequence: CASSPSPNPGQKVYGYTF. CDR3 sequence (DNA): TGTGCCAGCAGCCCTTCCCCCAACCCGGGACAGAAAGTCTATGGCTACACCTTC.

The J gene is TRBJ1-1, the V gene TRBV20-1, with D possibly TRBD1 on 6 matching bases. The germline gives CDR1 DFQATT, CDR2 SNEGSKA (reference sequence). The V gene lost 1 base and the J gene lost 6 bases, with 9 bases spanning the gap. The CDR3 consists of 12 residues. CDR3 protein: CSARGRQAEAFF. DNA of the CDR3: TGCAGTGCTAGAGGGAGACAGGCTGAAGCTTTCTTT.

This clonotype has only a few counts. This rearrangement joins TRBV4-3 to TRBJ1-1, with TRBD1 matching 8 bases. V was pared by 2 bases and J by 5 bases, with 7 bases of the junction left unmatched. This CDR3 comprises 15 residues. Germline lookup yields CDR1 LGHNA and CDR2 YSLEER. In DNA, the CDR3 is TGCGCCAGCAGCCAACCAGGACAGGGCGGGACTGAAGCTTTCTTT. This translates into CASSQPGQGGTEAFF.

Only a few counts were recorded for this clonotype. J is TRBJ2-1 and V is TRBV7-9, with no clear D. The V and J ends lost 8 bases and 3 bases respectively, with 8 bases between them. This CDR3 comprises 12 residues. Germline assignment: CDR1 SEHNR and CDR2 FQNEAQ (reference sequence). The CDR3 DNA sequence: TGTGCCAGCGGCCCCGACTACAATGAGCAGTTCTTC. Protein: CASGPDYNEQFF.

This chain links TRBV6-6 with TRBJ2-5; D unclear. The CDR3 has 12 residues. The V gene's germline CDR1 is MNHNY and CDR2 SVGAGI (reference sequence). V lost 6 bases and J lost 0, with 5 bases in between. The CDR3 sequence: CASRKNQETQYF. For the CDR3, the DNA is TGTGCCAGCAGGAAAAACCAAGAGACCCAGTACTTC.

This clonotype appeared a few times. The chain combines TRBV11-2 with TRBJ1-1; 8 bases match TRBD1. The CDR3 extends over 15 amino acids. V lost 5 bases, J lost 2 bases, and 7 bases stayed unmatched. Germline V CDR1 and CDR2: SGHAT, FQNNGV. CDR3 sequence reads: CASSPRQGINTEAFF. The CDR3 DNA is TGTGCCAGCAGCCCCCGACAGGGGATTAACACTGAAGCTTTCTTT. Drawing the rest from reference TRBV11-2 and TRBJ1-1, the complete variable domain is EAGVAQSPRYKIIEKRQSVAFWCNPISGHATLYWYQQILGQGPKLLIQFQNNGVVDDSQLPKDRFSAERLKGVDSTLKIQPAKLEDSAVYLCASSPRQGINTEAFFGQGTRLTVV.

A single count supports this clonotype. DNA for the CDR3: TGCAGTGCTATAGGGGAGACTTACGAGCAGTACTTC. Its translation is CSAIGETYEQYF. The chain couples TRBV20-1 to TRBJ2-7; possibly TRBD1 or TRBD2 for D (5 bases each). This CDR3 has 12 amino acids. Germline assignment: CDR1 DFQATT and CDR2 SNEGSKA (reference sequence). V was shortened by 4 bases and J by 4 bases, with 11 bases between the two germline ends.

This clonotype has more than one count but fewer than ten. This rearrangement joins TRBV6-5 to TRBJ2-3; D is unresolved. This CDR3 contains 13 residues. Trimming took 6 bases from V and 3 from J, leaving 10 bases between them. The germline gives CDR1 MNHEY, CDR2 SVGAGI. The chain's CDR3 is CASRPESTDTQYF. The CDR3 DNA reads TGTGCCAGCAGGCCCGAGAGTACAGATACGCAGTATTTT.

This sequence joins TRBV5-4 and TRBJ1-2; D may be TRBD1 (6 bases). The germline gives CDR1 SGHNT, CDR2 YYREEE (reference sequence). Trimming removed 6 bases from V and 0 bases from J, with 12 bases in between. The length of the CDR3 is 14 residues. The CDR3 coding sequence is TGTGCCAGCACCTACGGGACAACTAACTATGGCTACACCTTC. Its translation is CASTYGTTNYGYTF.